The entry below gives a single T cell receptor (beta chain) sequence along with its context. The data derive from a study of blood T cell repertoires in COVID-19. Trimming removed 5 bases from V and 6 bases from J, with 13 bases in between. The V gene's germline CDR1 is LNHDA and CDR2 SQIVND (reference sequence). The CDR3 runs 14 residues. Only in-frame clones appear in the TCRdb table, and some are missing; sequencing was by immunoSEQ multiplex PCR. The repertoire has 450,000 or so clones, nearly 90% of them found once; the top ten carry 0.7% to 1%. The TCR was taken from a man between 18 and 29 years old with COVID-19, enrolled during active disease. Sequencing input: peripheral blood. J is TRBJ2-2 and V is TRBV19; TRBD1 is a possible D gene (6 bases). The CDR3 sequence: CASSEANRAGELFF. CDR3 DNA: TGTGCCAGTAGTGAGGCGAACAGGGCCGGGGAGCTGTTTTTT.